One and the same sample provided the 4 T cell receptor beta chains below, sequenced in a study of T cell changes during pregnancy in multiple sclerosis. Only in-frame clones appear in the TCRdb table, and some are missing; sequencing was by immunoSEQ multiplex PCR. The sample yields over 90,000 clones, roughly 92% seen once. The sample consisted of peripheral blood, taken after pregnancy. Receptors originate from a female donor with multiple sclerosis, enrolled in a pregnancy study.

The chain uses TRBV7-2 and TRBJ1-5; D might be TRBD1 (5 bases). The length of the CDR3 is 15 residues. Trimming took 3 bases from V and 2 from J, leaving 11 bases between them. Germline CDR1 is SGHTA and CDR2 is FQGNSA. Here the CDR3 DNA reads TGTGCCAGCAGCTTCGGCAGGGTTGGCAATCAGCCCCAGCATTTT. Translation gives CASSFGRVGNQPQHF.

For the CDR3, the DNA is TGTGCCAGTAGTAAGGGGGCTCTGAACGAGCAGTACTTC. Translation: CASSKGALNEQYF. V usage is TRBV19 and J usage is TRBJ2-7; 7 bases align to TRBD1. Germline loops: CDR1 LNHDA, CDR2 SQIVND (reference sequence). The CDR3 has 13 amino acids. Losses at the gene ends were 4 bases for V and 5 bases for J; bases not matched to a gene: 5.

The V call is TRBV5-1, the J call TRBJ2-7; D may be TRBD1 (5 bases). The germline CDR1 and CDR2 sequences are SGHRS and YFSETQ. This CDR3 is 18 amino acids long. V was shortened by 0 bases and J by 2 bases, with 21 bases between the two germline ends. CDR3: CASSLAVTGTYQPYEQYF. In DNA, the CDR3 is TGCGCCAGCAGCTTGGCCGTAACAGGAACATACCAACCCTACGAGCAGTACTTC.

This clone appeared a single time. This chain connects TRBV6-1 to TRBJ2-7; 7 positions agree with TRBD2. The CDR3 has 12 residues. Germline V gene sequence: CDR1 MNHNS, CDR2 SASEGT. V dropped 6 bases and J dropped 3; count of bases not matched to a gene: 2. CDR3 sequence: CASRTGGYEQYF. CDR3 DNA: TGTGCCAGCAGGACGGGGGGCTACGAGCAGTACTTC.